The clone carrying this T cell receptor beta chain was observed once. What it binds is unknown. Donors were healthy HIV-negative adults without recent acute infections or vaccinations. The CDR3 is made up of 15 amino acids. Deletions cut 2 bases from V and 7 bases from J, with 17 bases between. Per the germline V gene, CDR1 is MNHEY and CDR2 is SVGAGI. This sample was taken from a study of shared clonotypes between healthy human individuals. Several immunoSEQ plates held equal portions of the genomic DNA taken from each subset. Unsorted PBMC DNA was sequenced on ten immunoSEQ deep assay plates. Generated by immunoSEQ multiplex PCR, the TCRdb table keeps only in-frame clones and is missing some. The data hold 75,000 to 100,000 clones, with around 47% observed a single time. Study outcomes and limitations: Enrolling few donors narrowed the genetic and exposure-history diversity that was represented.

The clonotype was recovered from a woman aged 40 to 50 in good health. Some clones in this sample may be carry-over from other donors' samples. This chain uses TRBV6-5 with TRBJ2-5, with TRBD1 as a possible D gene (6 bases). The specimen was PBMCs. CDR3 DNA: TGTGCCAGCAGTTACGACACAGGGACCGATGGGACCCAGTACTTC. Translated, it gives CASSYDTGTDGTQYF.